Shown below are 24 T cell receptor beta chains from a single sample sequenced in a study of shared clonotypes between healthy human individuals. Measured with immunoSEQ multiplex PCR; TCRdb has only the in-frame clones, and not every one. The sample carries approximately 1,000,000 clones, 75% to 80% recorded once. Sequencing was carried out using memory CD4+ T cells from PBMCs. Regarding subset: CD45RA-negative fraction. The receptor source for this set is a man between 18 and 29 years old in good health. Some clones in this sample may be carry-over from other donors' samples.

This clone was seen just once. V gene TRBV5-1 combines with J gene TRBJ1-4; a possible D gene is TRBD1 (5 bases). V lost 0 bases, J lost 0 bases, and 9 bases lay in between. The CDR3 totals 16 residues. Germline-derived CDR1 and CDR2 are SGHRS and YFSETQ. CDR3 bases: TGCGCCAGCAGCTTGGTAGGGGATGCAACTAATGAAAAACTGTTTTTT. Its translation is CASSLVGDATNEKLFF.

This chain uses TRBV6-1 with TRBJ2-1, with D perhaps being TRBD1 or TRBD2 (5 bases each). Per the germline V gene, CDR1 is MNHNS and CDR2 is SASEGT. V was pared by 4 bases and J by 5 bases, with 15 bases between. This CDR3 has 15 amino acids. In DNA form, the CDR3 reads TGTGCCAGCAGTGGAAGGGACGGGGTAAACAATGAGCAGTTCTTC. Translated, it gives CASSGRDGVNNEQFF.

The chain is built from TRBV4-1 and TRBJ2-3; 10 positions match TRBD2. This CDR3 contains 16 residues. CDR1 is MGHRA, CDR2 YSYEKL, per germline. Trimming removed 4 bases from V and 6 bases from J; junction bases left unmatched: 10. The CDR3 spells CASSPAASGSGDTQYF. The CDR3 DNA sequence: TGCGCCAGCAGCCCGGCGGCTAGCGGGAGTGGTGATACGCAGTATTTT.

J is TRBJ2-7 and V is TRBV5-6, with 12 bases lining up with TRBD2. Trimming cost V 0 bases and J 2 bases; bases outside gene matches: 3. This CDR3 comprises 16 residues. Germline V gene sequence: CDR1 SGHDT, CDR2 YYEEEE. The CDR3 spells CASSLGLAGGPYEQYF. CDR3 nucleotides: TGTGCCAGCAGCTTGGGCCTAGCGGGAGGGCCCTACGAGCAGTACTTC.

In this sample, this clone turned up a few times. V usage is TRBV18 and J usage is TRBJ2-3, with D hard to call. CDR3 length: 16 residues. Germline CDR1 KGHSH, CDR2 LQKENI. V gave up 6 bases and J gave up 1 base, with 17 bases separating them. The CDR3 DNA sequence: TGTGCCAGCTCGAATCAGGTTTCCAAAGGCACAGATACGCAGTATTTT. It is translated as CASSNQVSKGTDTQYF. The full variable domain, completed using reference TRBV18 and TRBJ2-3, is NAGVMQNPRHLVRRRGQEARLRCSPMKGHSHVYWYRQLPEEGLKFMVYLQKENIIDESGMPKERFSAEFPKEGPSILRIQQVVRGDSAAYFCASSNQVSKGTDTQYFGPGTRLTVL.

The chain combines TRBV14 with TRBJ2-7, with TRBD1 matching 8 bases. This CDR3 contains 16 residues. Trimming cost V 3 bases and J 0 bases; bases outside gene matches: 7. Per the germline V gene, CDR1 is SGHDN and CDR2 is FVKESK. CDR3 residues: CASSHPRGPYSYEQYF. The CDR3 DNA reads TGTGCCAGCAGCCACCCCAGGGGGCCCTACTCCTACGAGCAGTACTTC.

The CDR3 sequence is CASTKRGGDRGSVAFF. The CDR3 DNA reads TGTGCCAGCACCAAGCGCGGGGGAGACAGGGGCTCGGTCGCTTTCTTT. This rearrangement joins TRBV2 to TRBJ1-1, with TRBD1 matching 8 bases. Germline lookup yields CDR1 SNHLY and CDR2 FYNNEI. The CDR3 has 16 amino acids. With V trimmed by 7 bases and J by 11 bases, 21 bases remained unmatched.

On this clone: A much larger clonotype is one base distant, so this may be a read error. Other DNA sequences within the sample encode an identical CDR3. The chain recombines TRBV7-9 with TRBJ2-5, with no clear D. Trimming removed 0 bases from V and 5 bases from J, with 4 bases in between. The length of the CDR3 is 12 residues. Germline CDR1 SEHNR, CDR2 FQNEAQ (reference sequence). The CDR3 nucleotides read TGTGCCAGCAGCTTAGCGGGTGAGACCCAGTACTTC. Translated, it gives CASSLAGETQYF.

The chain carries TRBV6-5 and TRBJ2-1, with D unclear. Trimming removed 6 bases from V and 6 bases from J, with 18 bases in between. CDR1 and CDR2 from the germline V gene are MNHEY and SVGAGI. This CDR3 is built from 15 residues. CDR3 sequence: CASSPDPIPVNEQFF. DNA of the CDR3: TGTGCCAGCAGCCCGGACCCGATCCCTGTCAATGAGCAGTTCTTC.

To note about this clone: Additional DNA sequences in this sample encode the identical CDR3. This chain links TRBV7-9 with TRBJ1-1; TRBD1 is a possible D gene (6 bases). From germline, CDR1 is SEHNR and CDR2 FQNEAQ (reference sequence). This CDR3 region has 15 residues. Trimming took off 3 bases at V and 1 base at J, with 12 bases between the two ends. The CDR3, as DNA: TGTGCCAGCAGCTTCCAAGGGGGGGGGAACACTGAAGCTTTCTTT. It is translated as CASSFQGGGNTEAFF.

The V gene is TRBV28, the J gene TRBJ1-3; 10 bases fit TRBD1. The CDR3 covers 17 residues. Trimming removed 4 bases from V and 4 bases from J; junction bases left unmatched: 10. Germline loops: CDR1 MDHEN, CDR2 SYDVKM. CDR3 sequence reads: CASSSHGWDRGGNTIYF. Here the CDR3 DNA reads TGTGCCAGCAGTTCCCATGGGTGGGACAGGGGAGGAAACACCATATATTTT.

CDR3 sequence reads: CASSAGGTVSYEQYF. The CDR3 region has the DNA TGCGCCAGCAGCGCGGGCGGGACGGTATCCTACGAGCAGTACTTC. V is TRBV5-1 and J is TRBJ2-7; weak D call: TRBD2 (6 bases). The germline V gene encodes CDR1 SGHRS and CDR2 YFSETQ. V was shortened by 4 bases and J by 1 base, with 15 bases between the two germline ends. The CDR3 runs to 15 residues. Looking up the rest from reference TRBV5-1 and TRBJ2-7 gives the full variable domain: KAGVTQTPRYLIKTRGQQVTLSCSPISGHRSVSWYQQTPGQGLQFLFEYFSETQRNKGNFPGRFSGRQFSNSRSEMNVSTLELGDSALYLCASSAGGTVSYEQYFGPGTRLTVT.

Regarding this clone: Other DNA sequences of this sample code for an identical CDR3. The V and J genes are TRBV5-1 and TRBJ2-1; the D gene is possibly TRBD1 (5 bases). This CDR3 contains 11 residues. The germline gives CDR1 SGHRS, CDR2 YFSETQ. Trimming cost V 0 bases and J 13 bases, with 8 bases left between them. The CDR3 DNA reads as TGCGCCAGCAGCTTGGAAGGGGAACAGTTCTTC. Its protein product is CASSLEGEQFF.

The chain links TRBV4-1 to TRBJ2-5; possibly TRBD1 for D (6 bases). The CDR3 consists of 15 residues. Germline CDR1 reads MGHRA; CDR2 reads YSYEKL. Deletions cut 3 bases from V and 5 bases from J, with 16 bases between. The CDR3 DNA is TGCGCCAGCAGCCAGTTAGGGACACCGGGGGAGACCCAGTACTTC. Translated, it gives CASSQLGTPGETQYF.

This sequence joins TRBV18 and TRBJ2-3; unclear D gene. The CDR3 spans 15 residues. The germline V gene has CDR1 KGHSH and CDR2 LQKENI. V gave up 0 bases and J gave up 0 bases, with 7 bases separating them. The DNA of the CDR3 is TGTGCCAGCTCACCACCGAGCTTAAGCACAGATACGCAGTATTTT. It encodes CASSPPSLSTDTQYF.

The rearrangement uses TRBV28 and TRBJ1-5, with TRBD1 matching 8 bases. Losses at the gene ends were 9 bases for V and 6 bases for J; bases not matched to a gene: 4. CDR1 and CDR2 from the germline V gene are MDHEN and SYDVKM. The CDR3 is made up of 12 amino acids. CDR3 loop: CASQGAIQPQHF. CDR3 nucleotide sequence: TGTGCCAGTCAGGGGGCGATTCAGCCCCAGCATTTT.

The rearrangement uses TRBV2 and TRBJ1-5; tentatively, D is TRBD1 (5 bases). Trimming took 3 bases from V and 5 from J, leaving 11 bases between them. CDR3 length equals 14 residues. The germline V gene encodes CDR1 SNHLY and CDR2 FYNNEI. CDR3: CASSDRAGYQPQHF. CDR3 bases: TGTGCCAGCAGTGATCGGGCAGGGTATCAGCCCCAGCATTTT.

The V gene is TRBV5-4, the J gene TRBJ1-1; 10 bases line up with TRBD1. From germline, CDR1 is SGHNT and CDR2 YYREEE (reference sequence). J lost 10 bases, V lost 4 bases, and 10 bases had no gene match. CDR3 length: 14 amino acids. CDR3 sequence: CASSQNTRDRGAFF. CDR3 bases: TGTGCCAGCAGCCAAAACACCCGGGACAGGGGAGCTTTCTTT.

In its sample, this clone was seen a few times. Being one base from a much bigger clone, this may be a read error. This sample also contains other DNA sequences that code for the same CDR3. The chain combines TRBV30 with TRBJ1-5, with 8 bases that match TRBD1. The CDR3 extends over 13 amino acids. In germline, CDR1 is GTSNPN, CDR2 SVGIG (reference sequence). With V trimmed by 2 bases and J by 5 bases, 2 bases remained unmatched. The CDR3 DNA sequence: TGTGCCTGGAGTTTACAGGGGGATCAGCCCCAGCATTTT. Protein product: CAWSLQGDQPQHF. The variable domain in full, completed from reference TRBV30 and TRBJ1-5, reads SQTIHQWPATLVQPVGSPLSLECTVEGTSNPNLYWYRQAAGRGLQLLFYSVGIGQISSEVPQNLSASRPQDRQFILSSKKLLLSDSGFYLCAWSLQGDQPQHFGDGTRLSIL.

This chain uses TRBV29-1 with TRBJ1-2; D call uncertain. The CDR3 spans 12 residues. V lost 7 bases and J lost 2, with 11 bases in between. CDR1 and CDR2 from the germline V gene are SQVTM and ANQGSEA. The DNA of the CDR3 is TGCAGCGCACGGCGCCAGAACTATGGCTACACCTTC. It yields the protein CSARRQNYGYTF.

In DNA form, the CDR3 reads TGTGCCAGCAGCTTAACAGGGGGCGATGGCTACACCTTC. This codes for CASSLTGGDGYTF. The J gene is TRBJ1-2, the V gene TRBV7-3; 7 nucleotides agree with TRBD1. This CDR3 has 13 amino acids. CDR1 and CDR2 (germline): SGHTA, FQGTGA. The V gene end was trimmed by 0 bases and the J gene end by 6 bases; junction bases not matched to a gene: 1.

V is TRBV19 and J is TRBJ2-5; D is uncertain. V lost 1 base to trimming and J lost 5 bases, with 11 bases between them. The CDR3 has 14 residues. Per the germline V gene, CDR1 is LNHDA and CDR2 is SQIVND (reference sequence). CDR3 sequence reads: CASSIVGGGETQYF. The CDR3 bases are TGTGCCAGTAGTATAGTTGGCGGTGGGGAGACCCAGTACTTC.

The rearrangement joins TRBV4-2 to TRBJ2-5; 11 nucleotides align to TRBD2. V lost 2 bases, J lost 0 bases, and 8 bases stayed unmatched. The length of the CDR3 is 18 residues. From germline, CDR1 is LGHNA and CDR2 YNFKEQ. CDR3 sequence: CASSQQILAGGYQETQYF. The CDR3 DNA reads as TGTGCCAGCAGCCAACAGATTCTAGCGGGAGGTTACCAAGAGACCCAGTACTTC.

The chain has TRBV5-6 and TRBJ2-5, with 7 positions matching TRBD1. V was clipped by 4 bases and J by 3 bases; unmatched bases: 6. There are 14 residues in the CDR3. In germline, CDR1 is SGHDT, CDR2 YYEEEE. As DNA, the CDR3 is TGTGCCAGCAGCCTGGCCGGGACAGAAGAGACCCAGTACTTC. Translating it yields CASSLAGTEETQYF.